The T cell receptor (beta chain) described here comes from a study of siplizumab effects on memory and regulatory T cells. The CDR3 is 11 residues long. V lost 6 bases and J lost 5, with 8 bases in between. Germline-derived CDR1 and CDR2 are MNHEY and SMNVEV (reference sequence). Only in-frame clones appear in the TCRdb table, and some are missing; sequencing was by immunoSEQ multiplex PCR. Of tens of thousands of clones listed, over 90% are singletons. Details on this clone: What it binds is unknown.

General study findings and limits: Naive T cells, seemingly more diverse than memory cells, seemed major alloresponse contributors. Proliferating CD4+ or CD8+ clones, roughly 80-96% of them, lacked an assignable naive or memory phenotype.

This chain connects TRBV27 to TRBJ2-7, with D unclear. What was sequenced was CD8+ T cells sorted from blood. This TCR came from a human donor in good health. The DNA of the CDR3 is TGTGCCAGCAGATCCGTTCACGAGCAGTACTTC. It yields the protein CASRSVHEQYF.